This TCR beta chain was recorded in a study of beta chain features in type 1 diabetes. Study-level findings and limits: Across all four CD4+ subsets, people with type 1 diabetes showed modestly shorter TCRB CDR3s. Whether HLA type influences TCRB rearrangement remained unresolved here.

Expressed TCRB transcripts were sequenced after all isolated RNA was converted to cDNA. Clones were sequenced by immunoSEQ multiplex PCR, and TCRdb holds only the in-frame ones, with some missing. The sample records hundreds of thousands of clones, roughly 31% being singletons. Purity exceeded 98% in all sorted populations. A word on this clone: The antigen remains undetermined.

The ends lost 5 bases at V and 3 bases at J; junction bases unmatched: 7. The CDR3 is 14 residues long. Germline-derived CDR1 and CDR2 are MDHEN and SYDVKM. The TCR originated in a man between 18 and 29 years old in good health. Input material: naive CD4+ T cells from blood. This chain joins TRBV28 and TRBJ2-7, with TRBD1 identical over 7 bases. CDR3 sequence reads: CASSPWSGGYEQYF. The CDR3 coding sequence is TGTGCCAGCAGTCCCTGGTCAGGGGGCTACGAGCAGTACTTC.